The rows below give T cell receptor beta chains drawn from one sample of a study of blood T cell repertoires in COVID-19. The data were produced by immunoSEQ multiplex PCR, yet TCRdb's version contains in-frame clones alone and is incomplete. The table includes approximately 89,000 clones, more than 60% detected once. The source material was peripheral blood. The source of these receptors is a human donor in a cohort sampled during active COVID-19. CDR3s include the opening cysteine and the closing phenylalanine or tryptophan. A D gene is named only where the DNA matches it firmly. The listing skips clone size in some rows; elsewhere it reads once, few, many or a size class.

size	J	D	V	DNA	CDR3
.	TRBJ2-3	TRBD2	TRBV5-1	TGCGCCAGCAGCCGGGAACCTAGCGGGAGGAACACAGATACGCAGTATTTT	CASSREPSGRNTDTQYF
.	TRBJ2-7	TRBD2	TRBV5-4	TGTGCCAGCAGCACTAGGACTAGCGGGACCTACGAGCAGTACTTC	CASSTRTSGTYEQYF
few	TRBJ2-7	.	TRBV6-5	TGTGCCAGCAGTTACTCGAACAACGAGCAGTACTTC	CASSYSNNEQYF
.	TRBJ2-1	TRBD2	TRBV6-6	TGTGCGACAGCGGCTAGCGGTGCCTACAATGAGCAGTTCTTC	CATAASGAYNEQFF
.	TRBJ1-4	TRBD1	TRBV7-2	TGTGCCAGCAGAGTGACAGGGGCAATCGGTGAAAAACTGTTTTTT	CASRVTGAIGEKLFF
.	TRBJ2-1	TRBD2	TRBV3-1/TRBV3-2	TGTGCCAGCAGCCAAGATTGGGCTAGCGGGTACAATGAGCAGTTCTTC	CASSQDWASGYNEQFF
.	TRBJ1-5	.	TRBV15	TGTGCCACCAGCCTGACAGGAAATAGCAATCAGCCCCAGCATTTT	CATSLTGNSNQPQHF
.	TRBJ2-5	.	TRBV6-2/TRBV6-3	TGTGCCAGCAGTTACTCTACTAGGAAGGAGACCCAGTACTTC	CASSYSTRKETQYF
.	TRBJ2-1	.	TRBV4-1	TGCGCCAGCTGCCCGGGGAGCTCCTACAATGAGCAGTTCTTC	CASCPGSSYNEQFF
.	TRBJ2-1	TRBD2	TRBV19	TGTGCCAGTAGTGCCCGACTAGCGGGAGGCGAGCAGTTCTTC	CASSARLAGGEQFF
.	TRBJ2-3	.	TRBV6-4	TGTGCCAGCAGTCCCGAGCTCACAGATACGCAGTATTTT	CASSPELTDTQYF
.	TRBJ2-3	.	TRBV28	TGTGCCAGCAGGGATAGCGGAAAGAGCACAGATACGCAGTATTTT	CASRDSGKSTDTQYF
.	TRBJ2-3	TRBD2	TRBV3-1/TRBV3-2	TGTGCCAGCAGCCCCTCGACTAGCGGGAGAGATACGCAGTATTTT	CASSPSTSGRDTQYF
.	TRBJ2-2	TRBD2	TRBV2	TGTGCCAGCAGCGGGAGGCCCGGCACCGGGGAGCTGTTTTTT	CASSGRPGTGELFF
.	TRBJ2-3	TRBD2	TRBV4-2	TGTGCCAGCAGCCAAGGTCTAGCGGGGACCTCGGATACGCAGTATTTT	CASSQGLAGTSDTQYF
.	TRBJ2-1	TRBD2	TRBV18	TGTGCCAGCTCACCAACAGCGGGAGGACCAAACAATGAGCAGTTCTTC	CASSPTAGGPNNEQFF
few	TRBJ2-7	.	TRBV7-2	TGTGCCAGCAGCTTAAGGCGGTACTACGAGCAGTACTTC	CASSLRRYYEQYF
.	TRBJ2-3	TRBD2	TRBV19	TGTGCCAGTAGCCTCCCGGGACTAGCGGGCCGCACAGATACGCAGTATTTT	CASSLPGLAGRTDTQYF
few	TRBJ1-3	.	TRBV5-4	TGTGCCAGCAGCCCGGGGAACAGAGGAAACACCATATATTTT	CASSPGNRGNTIYF
.	TRBJ2-5	TRBD2	TRBV28	TGTGCCAGCAGTTTGGTTGCTAGCGGGAGTAGGGAGACCCAGTACTTC	CASSLVASGSRETQYF
.	TRBJ2-7	.	TRBV12-3/TRBV12-4	TGTGCCAGCAGCCTTTACCGCGACGAGCAGTACTTC	CASSLYRDEQYF
.	TRBJ2-7	.	TRBV11-2	TGTGCCAGCAGCTCTACTTACGAGCAGTACTTC	CASSSTYEQYF
.	TRBJ2-7	.	TRBV7-6	TGTGCCGCGGGCCTGAATTACGAGCAGTACTTC	CAAGLNYEQYF
.	TRBJ2-2	.	TRBV7-3	TGTGCCAGCAGCGATCGGGCGAACACCGGGGAGCTGTTTTTT	CASSDRANTGELFF
.	TRBJ2-1	TRBD2	TRBV7-2	TGTGCCAGCAGCTCACCCGAGCTAGCGGGAGTAGGCAATGAGCAGTTCTTC	CASSSPELAGVGNEQFF
.	TRBJ1-1	TRBD1	TRBV7-3	TGTGCCAGCAGCTTTTTGTTGACAGGGGAAGCTTTCTTT	CASSFLLTGEAFF
.	TRBJ2-1	TRBD2	TRBV4-3	TGCGCCAGCAGCCAAGATCCCAGTAGCGGGAGGGCCTACAATGAGCAGTTCTTC	CASSQDPSSGRAYNEQFF
.	TRBJ1-4	TRBD1	TRBV2	TGTGCCAGCAGAGGTCCGGGACAGAATGAAAAACTGTTTTTT	CASRGPGQNEKLFF
.	TRBJ2-7	TRBD1	TRBV29-1	TGCAGCGTTGGTAGCTTGCAGGGGGCCTACGAGCAGTACTTC	CSVGSLQGAYEQYF
few	TRBJ2-3	TRBD2	TRBV9	TGTGCCAGCAGCCCTAGGACTAGCGGGAGCGCAGATACGCAGTATTTT	CASSPRTSGSADTQYF
.	TRBJ2-6	.	TRBV28	TGTGCCAGCAGACCAAGGGCGGGATTCTCTGGGGCCAACGTCCTGACTTTC	CASRPRAGFSGANVLTF
.	TRBJ2-5	.	TRBV28	TGTGCCAGCAGGACTTCACTTGAGACCCAGTACTTC	CASRTSLETQYF
.	TRBJ1-1	TRBD1	TRBV6-5	TGTGCCAGCAGGCCTTACAGGGGGGTGAACACTGAAGCTTTCTTT	CASRPYRGVNTEAFF
.	TRBJ1-2	TRBD1	TRBV5-5	TGTGCCAGCAGCAAAGATACCGGGACAGGAAACTATGGCTACACCTTC	CASSKDTGTGNYGYTF
once	TRBJ2-7	TRBD2	TRBV7-8	TGTGCCAGCAGCCTCCAGCCTAGCGGGAGCTACGAGCAGTACTTC	CASSLQPSGSYEQYF
.	TRBJ2-3	TRBD2	TRBV6-5	TGTGCCAGCAGTTACTCGAGACTAGCGGGGGATACGCAGTATTTT	CASSYSRLAGDTQYF
.	TRBJ2-5	TRBD1	TRBV28	TGTGCCAGCAGCCCTGGGACAGTAGTATCAGAGACCCAGTACTTC	CASSPGTVVSETQYF
.	TRBJ1-6	TRBD1	TRBV9	TGTGCCAGCAGCGCCAGGGGGAATTCCTATAATTCACCCCTCCACTTT	CASSARGNSYNSPLHF
.	TRBJ2-2	.	TRBV28	TGTGCCAGCAGTTTCTGGCAGGAAGACACCGGGGAGCTGTTTTTT	CASSFWQEDTGELFF
once	TRBJ1-1	TRBD1	TRBV4-1	TGCGCCAGCAGCCAAGCGTCCGGGACAGGGTCGAACACTGAAGCTTTCTTT	CASSQASGTGSNTEAFF
.	TRBJ2-7	TRBD2	TRBV30	TGTGCCTATGGACTAGCGGGAGGACCCGCCTACGAGCAGTACTTC	CAYGLAGGPAYEQYF
.	TRBJ2-7	.	TRBV2	TGTCCCTCAGGAGGGCCCGGGCAGTACTTC	CPSGGPGQYF
.	TRBJ2-1	TRBD2	TRBV19	TGTGCCAGTAGACGGACAGGGAGTACGACTAGCGGGAGGACCTCGTCCTACAATGAGCAGTTCTTC	CASRRTGSTTSGRTSSYNEQFF
once	TRBJ2-5	.	TRBV2	TGTGCCAGCAGTGTCCCTAAGGAGACCCAGTACTTC	CASSVPKETQYF
.	TRBJ2-7	.	TRBV9	TGTGCCAGCAGCGTAGTCTCGGGCTACGAGCAGTACTTC	CASSVVSGYEQYF
.	TRBJ1-6	TRBD1	TRBV19	TGTGCCAGTATCAAGGACAGGTCGGGGAATTCACCCCTCCACTTT	CASIKDRSGNSPLHF
.	TRBJ1-4	.	TRBV4-3	TGCGCCAGCAGCCTCGGCGGGAAAGGGTTTTGGGAAAAACTGTTTTTT	CASSLGGKGFWEKLFF
.	TRBJ2-1	TRBD2	TRBV2	TGTGCCAGCAGTGCCAGACTAGCGGGTCACCAGAGCTCCTACAATGAGCAGTTCTTC	CASSARLAGHQSSYNEQFF
few	TRBJ2-7	.	TRBV25-1	TGTGCCAGCAGTGAATCTTACGAGCAGTACTTC	CASSESYEQYF
.	TRBJ1-5	.	TRBV2	TGTGCCAGCAGGAGGGGAGGGATGAGCAATCAGCCCCAGCATTTT	CASRRGGMSNQPQHF